In this sample, the clone carrying this TCR beta chain turned up many times. J lost 2 bases, V lost 0 bases, and 4 bases had no gene match. CDR3 length: 16 residues. CDR1 is LGHNA and CDR2 is YNFKEQ in the germline V gene. This entry is derived from a study of blood T cell repertoires in COVID-19. Study-wide context: Sites in the United States, Italy and Spain provided acute and convalescent COVID-19 samples. PBMCs, B-cell-depleted T cells, or T cells were the source of the cDNA or gDNA that made up the material.

Under the authors' procedure: Reference gene primer amplification in the assay estimated nucleated cell counts. Using immunoSEQ multiplex PCR, the repertoire was profiled, and TCRdb retains in-frame clones only, with some absent. D and trimming were read from the DNA, whereas the V and J calls and clone size are those reported in that table. Of about 300,000 clones in the sample, around 89% were seen once. J is TRBJ2-1 and V is TRBV4-2; 7 bases agree with TRBD2. The sequenced sample consisted of peripheral blood. The origin of this receptor is a woman in her thirties who had recovered from COVID-19. CDR3 coding DNA: TGTGCCAGCAGCCAAGATCACAGCGGGGCCTACAATGAGCAGTTCTTC. Its translation: CASSQDHSGAYNEQFF.